This T cell receptor beta chain was sequenced during a study of cytomegalovirus exposure and HLA in healthy donors. Generated by immunoSEQ multiplex PCR, the TCRdb table keeps only in-frame clones and is missing some. The table includes 200,000 or so clones, 70% to 85% detected once. The CDR3 has 11 amino acids. Germline-derived CDR1 and CDR2 are GTSNPN and SVGIG (reference sequence). V was pared by 5 bases and J by 2 bases, with 6 bases between. This receptor was identified in a young woman in good health and CMV-seropositive. What was sequenced was PBMCs. The chain joins TRBV30 to TRBJ2-5; no clear D gene. CDR3 protein: CAWVLQETQYF. CDR3 bases: TGTGCCTGGGTGTTACAAGAGACCCAGTACTTC.